This is a list of T cell receptor beta chains from one sample in a study of primary melanoma T cells and metastatic recurrence. Generated by immunoSEQ multiplex PCR, the TCRdb table keeps only in-frame clones and is missing some. The data show about 200 clones, nearly 80% seen once. The sequenced sample consisted of melanoma tumor tissue. The receptors derive from a human donor with melanoma. CDR3s include the opening cysteine and the closing phenylalanine or tryptophan. Fields, in order: V gene, D gene, clone size, J gene, CDR3 DNA, CDR3 protein. A D gene is named only where the DNA matches it firmly. Clone size appears in some rows only: once, few, many, or a class for an expanded clone.

V: TRBV15; D: TRBD1; size: .; J: TRBJ1-1; DNA: TGTGCCACCAGATTAACAGGGGTGAACACTGAAGCTTTCTTT; CDR3: CATRLTGVNTEAFF
V: TRBV23-1; D: TRBD2; size: .; J: TRBJ2-3; DNA: TGCGCCAGCAGCGGGACGGGACTAGCGGGAGGAGAATTCACAGATACGCAGTATTTT; CDR3: CASSGTGLAGGEFTDTQYF
V: TRBV7-6; D: TRBD1; size: .; J: TRBJ2-1; DNA: TGTGCCAGCAGTAGCCCGGGACAGGGATTAGAGCAGTTCTTC; CDR3: CASSSPGQGLEQFF
V: TRBV6-8; D: .; size: once; J: TRBJ2-2; DNA: TGTGCCAGCAGTGATCAGGAGACCGGGGAGCTGTTTTTT; CDR3: CASSDQETGELFF
V: TRBV7-8; D: .; size: .; J: TRBJ1-1; DNA: TGTGCCAGCAGCTTAGTTGCAGTCACTGAAGCTTTCTTT; CDR3: CASSLVAVTEAFF
V: TRBV23-1; D: .; size: .; J: TRBJ1-1; DNA: TGCGCCAGCAGCTTGGAGTTGGGAACTGAAGCTTTCTTT; CDR3: CASSLELGTEAFF
V: TRBV19; D: .; size: .; J: TRBJ1-5; DNA: TGTGCCAGTAGTATCCACCGGGGCCCGCAGGGCAATCAGCCCCAGCATTTT; CDR3: CASSIHRGPQGNQPQHF
V: TRBV14; D: .; size: hyperexpanded; J: TRBJ1-1; DNA: TGTGCCAGCAGCCCCGACCGTACTGAAGCTTTCTTT; CDR3: CASSPDRTEAFF
V: TRBV9; D: .; size: .; J: TRBJ1-5; DNA: TGTGCCAGTAGGGGAGAGGGAGCCCCCAATCAGCCCCAGCATTTT; CDR3: CASRGEGAPNQPQHF
V: TRBV5-1; D: .; size: .; J: TRBJ1-1; DNA: TGCGCCAGCAGCCTTCAGGGAGGGAGCATGAACACTGAAGCTTTCTTT; CDR3: CASSLQGGSMNTEAFF
V: TRBV5-1; D: .; size: .; J: TRBJ2-3; DNA: TGCGCCAGCAGCTTGGATGGCGCATCCCCAGCCGCAGATACGCAGTATTTT; CDR3: CASSLDGASPAADTQYF
V: TRBV30; D: .; size: .; J: TRBJ1-4; DNA: TGTGCCTGGAGTGTCGGCTTTAGGCATGAAAAACTGTTTTTT; CDR3: CAWSVGFRHEKLFF
V: TRBV11-3; D: TRBD2; size: few; J: TRBJ2-1; DNA: TGTGCCAGCACCTCCGGGACTAGCGGGAAGGAGCAGTTCTTC; CDR3: CASTSGTSGKEQFF
V: TRBV10-2; D: .; size: .; J: TRBJ2-7; DNA: TGCGCCAGCAGTGAGGATGGTGGCTCCTACGAGCAGTACTTC; CDR3: CASSEDGGSYEQYF
V: TRBV11-3; D: .; size: .; J: TRBJ2-5; DNA: TGTGCCAGCAGCTGGGGGGGGCAGCAAGAGACCCAGTACTTC; CDR3: CASSWGGQQETQYF
V: TRBV6-8; D: .; size: .; J: TRBJ2-7; DNA: TGTGCCAGCAGTTATTCGGTTAGCCGTAGGGCCAACCCCTACGAGCAGTACTTC; CDR3: CASSYSVSRRANPYEQYF
V: TRBV11-3; D: .; size: few; J: TRBJ1-2; DNA: TGTGCCAGCAGCTTAGATCCTTCGGGTGGTGGCTACACCTTC; CDR3: CASSLDPSGGGYTF
V: TRBV6-8; D: TRBD1; size: .; J: TRBJ1-1; DNA: TGTGCCATCACCCGGGACAGGGGGAACACTGAAGCTTTCTTT; CDR3: CAITRDRGNTEAFF
V: TRBV5-1; D: TRBD1; size: .; J: TRBJ2-2; DNA: TGCGCCAGCAGCTTGGCCAGGACAGGGGGAAACACCGGGGAGCTGTTTTTT; CDR3: CASSLARTGGNTGELFF
V: TRBV15; D: .; size: .; J: TRBJ1-2; DNA: TGTGCCACCAGCAGAGATCTCTCGGCAGTAGCTGGCTACACCTTC; CDR3: CATSRDLSAVAGYTF
V: TRBV6-8; D: .; size: .; J: TRBJ1-2; DNA: TGTGCCAGCAGGCCTATCGACAGGCCACGGGACTACACCTTC; CDR3: CASRPIDRPRDYTF
V: TRBV11-3; D: TRBD1; size: .; J: TRBJ1-2; DNA: TGTGCCAGCAGCTCCGGGACAGGCTACTATGGCTACACCTTC; CDR3: CASSSGTGYYGYTF
V: TRBV15; D: TRBD1; size: .; J: TRBJ1-1; DNA: TGTGCCACCAGGGGGACAGCCATGAACACTGAAGCTTTCTTT; CDR3: CATRGTAMNTEAFF
V: TRBV19; D: TRBD2; size: .; J: TRBJ2-4; DNA: TGTGCCAGTACCGGGACTAGCGGGAGATTCCCAAAAGACATTCAGTACTTC; CDR3: CASTGTSGRFPKDIQYF
V: TRBV11-3; D: TRBD2; size: .; J: TRBJ2-3; DNA: TGTGCCAGCAGCTTGGTGGCTAGCGGGAGGGCCGCGTATACGCAGTATTTT; CDR3: CASSLVASGRAAYTQYF
V: TRBV11-3; D: TRBD1; size: .; J: TRBJ2-5; DNA: TGTGCCAGCAGCTTGGGACAGGACCAGGGACTGGAGACCCAGTACTTC; CDR3: CASSLGQDQGLETQYF
V: TRBV11-3; D: TRBD1; size: .; J: TRBJ1-5; DNA: TGTGCCAGCAGCTCCGGAGGGGACAGGAGAAATCAGCCCCAGCATTTT; CDR3: CASSSGGDRRNQPQHF
V: TRBV6-8; D: TRBD1; size: .; J: TRBJ1-2; DNA: TGTGCCAGCAGTGAGACAGGGGGCCAGTATGGCTACACCTTC; CDR3: CASSETGGQYGYTF
V: TRBV10-2; D: TRBD2; size: .; J: TRBJ2-7; DNA: TGCGCCAGCAGTGATAGGGCTAGCGGGATCTACGAGCAGTACTTC; CDR3: CASSDRASGIYEQYF
V: TRBV15; D: .; size: .; J: TRBJ2-3; DNA: TGTGCCAGCAGCTTGCAGGGAGGCACAGATACGCAGTATTTT; CDR3: CASSLQGGTDTQYF
V: TRBV11-3; D: TRBD1; size: once; J: TRBJ1-2; DNA: TGTGCCAGCAGCGTGACAGGGGAAGTATTTGGCTACACCTTC; CDR3: CASSVTGEVFGYTF
V: TRBV11-3; D: TRBD1; size: .; J: TRBJ2-5; DNA: TGTGCCAGCAGCTTGCACGGACAGGAGGAGACCCAGTACTTC; CDR3: CASSLHGQEETQYF
V: TRBV11-3; D: TRBD2; size: few; J: TRBJ2-1; DNA: TGTGCCAGCAGCTTAGACGGGGGAGGGCCAAATGAGCAGTTCTTC; CDR3: CASSLDGGGPNEQFF
V: TRBV7-1; D: .; size: few; J: TRBJ2-2; DNA: TGTGCCAGCAGCCCCTCCGGGGGAATGAACACCGGGGAGCTGTTTTTT; CDR3: CASSPSGGMNTGELFF
V: TRBV6-8; D: .; size: few; J: TRBJ2-1; DNA: TGTGCCAGCAGTCGCCTCCTGGGGCGCGGGGGCACCAATGAGCAGTTCTTC; CDR3: CASSRLLGRGGTNEQFF
V: TRBV11-1; D: .; size: .; J: TRBJ1-2; DNA: TGTGCCAGCAGCTTGAGGGTATCTAACTATGGCTACACCTTC; CDR3: CASSLRVSNYGYTF
V: TRBV11-3; D: TRBD2; size: .; J: TRBJ2-7; DNA: TGTGCCAGCAGCCGGGGACTAGCGGTCTCTTGGGAGCAGTACTTC; CDR3: CASSRGLAVSWEQYF
V: TRBV7-6; D: TRBD2; size: .; J: TRBJ2-1; DNA: TGTGCCAGCAGCTTAGGGCGGTCTAGCGGTTACAATGAGCAGTTCTTC; CDR3: CASSLGRSSGYNEQFF
V: TRBV29-1; D: TRBD2; size: .; J: TRBJ2-1; DNA: TGCAGCGTTGAAAGACTAGCCGGTGATGAGCAGTTCTTC; CDR3: CSVERLAGDEQFF
V: TRBV11-3; D: .; size: .; J: TRBJ2-7; DNA: TGTGCCAGCAGCTCAGAGGGCAAGAGCTCCTACGAGCAGTACTTC; CDR3: CASSSEGKSSYEQYF
V: TRBV6-8; D: .; size: .; J: TRBJ1-2; DNA: TGTGCCAGCAGTTACGAGATGGGGGGAAATCGGGGCTACACCTTC; CDR3: CASSYEMGGNRGYTF
V: TRBV11-3; D: .; size: .; J: TRBJ1-1; DNA: TGTGCCAGCAGCTTAGAAGGTGGAGACACTGAAGCTTTCTTT; CDR3: CASSLEGGDTEAFF
V: TRBV18; D: TRBD1; size: .; J: TRBJ1-1; DNA: TGTGCCAGCTCGCGACAGGGAGCTGAAGCTTTCTTT; CDR3: CASSRQGAEAFF
V: TRBV11-3; D: .; size: few; J: TRBJ2-6; DNA: TGTGCCAGCAGCAAAACAACTCCGGGACCAAATCGCTCTGGGGCCAACGTCCTGACTTTC; CDR3: CASSKTTPGPNRSGANVLTF
V: TRBV11-3; D: .; size: .; J: TRBJ2-5; DNA: TGTGCCAGCTCTAGGGGGGTGCTCCAAGAGACCCAGTACTTC; CDR3: CASSRGVLQETQYF
V: TRBV10-2; D: TRBD2; size: .; J: TRBJ2-7; DNA: TGCGCCAGCAGTGACCCGGGACGGACTAGCTCCTACGAGCAGTACTTC; CDR3: CASSDPGRTSSYEQYF
V: TRBV5-1; D: .; size: .; J: TRBJ2-3; DNA: TGCGCCAGCAGGCTTAGCGGTTCTAGCACAGATACGCAGTATTTT; CDR3: CASRLSGSSTDTQYF
V: TRBV19; D: TRBD1; size: .; J: TRBJ2-1; DNA: TGTGCCAGTAGTATAAGGGGGCTAAATGAGCAGTTCTTC; CDR3: CASSIRGLNEQFF
V: TRBV18; D: .; size: .; J: TRBJ2-2; DNA: TGTGCCAGCTCACGAGCAGACACCGGGGAGCTGTTTTTT; CDR3: CASSRADTGELFF
V: TRBV28; D: TRBD2; size: once; J: TRBJ2-5; DNA: TGTGCCAGCAGTTCCATTGCGGGAGGTGGGGAGACCCAGTACTTC; CDR3: CASSSIAGGGETQYF
V: TRBV11-3; D: TRBD1; size: .; J: TRBJ2-7; DNA: TGTGCCAGCAGCCAGGACAGGGGAGCGTACGAGCAGTACTTC; CDR3: CASSQDRGAYEQYF
V: TRBV18; D: .; size: .; J: TRBJ2-1; DNA: TGTGCCAGCTCACCTCTAGCAGAAGAGCAGTTCTTC; CDR3: CASSPLAEEQFF
V: TRBV11-3; D: .; size: few; J: TRBJ1-1; DNA: TGTGCCAGCAGCTTAGAACCGGGATTCAACACTGAAGCTTTCTTT; CDR3: CASSLEPGFNTEAFF